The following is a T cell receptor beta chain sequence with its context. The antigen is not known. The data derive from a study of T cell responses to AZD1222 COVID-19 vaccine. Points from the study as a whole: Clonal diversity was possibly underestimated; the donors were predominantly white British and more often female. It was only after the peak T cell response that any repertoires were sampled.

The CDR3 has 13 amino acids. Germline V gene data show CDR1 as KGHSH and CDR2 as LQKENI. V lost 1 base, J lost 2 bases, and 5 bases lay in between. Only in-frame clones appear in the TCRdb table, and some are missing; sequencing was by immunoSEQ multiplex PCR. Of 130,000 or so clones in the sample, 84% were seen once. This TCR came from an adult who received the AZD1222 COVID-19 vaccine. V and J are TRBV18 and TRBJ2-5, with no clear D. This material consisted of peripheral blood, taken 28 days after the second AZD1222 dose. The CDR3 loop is CASSPRLQETQYF. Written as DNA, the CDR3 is TGTGCCAGCTCACCACGACTGCAAGAGACCCAGTACTTC.